Described below is a single T cell receptor beta chain sequence and its context. The V and J ends lost 2 bases and 7 bases respectively, with 15 bases between them. The germline gives CDR1 SGHTA, CDR2 FQGTGA. There are 15 residues in the CDR3. The data are from a study of OX40 agonist ivuxolimab in advanced cancers. Clones were sequenced by immunoSEQ multiplex PCR, and TCRdb holds only the in-frame ones, with some missing. The sample yields about 31,000 clones, 81% seen once. This sequence originates from an adult with an advanced solid tumor such as melanoma, head and neck, liver or kidney cancer. Sequencing used CD4+ or CD8+ T cells sorted from blood, obtained in a trial of the OX40 agonist ivuxolimab. The rearrangement joins TRBV7-3 to TRBJ2-1; TRBD2 is a possible D gene (5 bases). The CDR3 DNA follows: TGTGCCAGCAGCTTAGAAGGTGGGAGTCTTAATGAGCAGTTCTTC. Translation: CASSLEGGSLNEQFF.